Shown below are 25 T cell receptor beta chains from a single sample sequenced in a study of shared clonotypes between healthy human individuals. This table comes from immunoSEQ multiplex PCR, and its TCRdb copy is limited to in-frame clones, with some not included. The sample yields roughly 660,000 clones, roughly 87% seen once. What was sequenced was memory CD8+ T cells from PBMCs. The subset denotes: CD45RO+ cells pooled with CCR7-negative TemRA cells. These receptors all come from a man between 18 and 35 years old in good health. Some clones in this sample may be carry-over from other donors' samples.

J is TRBJ2-1 and V is TRBV6-4, with 13 positions matching TRBD2. Germline CDR1 is MRHNA and CDR2 is SNTAGT. The V segment lost 0 bases and the J segment 9 bases; nucleotides outside the gene matches: 2. The CDR3 is 15 residues long. CDR3 amino acids: CASSDSGLAGSEQFF. The CDR3 DNA follows: TGTGCCAGCAGTGACTCGGGACTAGCGGGGAGTGAGCAGTTCTTC.

This clone was seen only once. The genes are TRBV27 and TRBJ2-3; 7 bases are a match to TRBD2. V trimming: 3 bases; J trimming: 5 bases; junction bases outside the gene matches: 5. The germline V gene encodes CDR1 MNHEY and CDR2 SMNVEV (reference sequence). There are 14 residues in the CDR3. The CDR3 reads CASSFVASGDTQYF. CDR3 nucleotide sequence: TGTGCCAGCAGTTTCGTGGCTAGCGGAGATACGCAGTATTTT.

The V call is TRBV15, the J call TRBJ1-5; tentatively, D is TRBD1 (5 bases). Germline V gives CDR1 LNHNV, CDR2 YYDKDF (reference sequence). V shed 1 base and J shed 16 bases, with 14 bases lying between them. The CDR3 has 12 amino acids. The chain's CDR3 is CATSRGVRDQHF. CDR3 DNA sequence: TGTGCCACCAGCAGAGGGGTCCGGGACCAACATTTT.

This clone was observed a few times. The chain recombines TRBV7-9 with TRBJ1-1, with D unresolved. The CDR3 is 13 residues long. Germline V gene data show CDR1 as SEHNR and CDR2 as FQNEAQ (reference sequence). With 4 bases removed from V and 1 base from J, the gap between germline ends came to 7 bases. The CDR3 protein is CASSSYRNTEAFF. As DNA, the CDR3 is TGTGCCAGCAGCTCGTACAGGAACACTGAAGCTTTCTTT.

This chain joins TRBV20-1 and TRBJ2-2; no reliable D call. CDR1 and CDR2 from the germline V gene are DFQATT and SNEGSKA (reference sequence). The CDR3 spans 10 residues. Trimming left V 6 bases short and J 5 bases short, with 4 bases between. The CDR3 DNA follows: TGCAGTGCCCAGACCGGGGAGCTGTTTTTT. It is translated as CSAQTGELFF.

The V call is TRBV19, the J call TRBJ2-1, with 11 bases matching TRBD2. V trimming: 1 base; J trimming: 8 bases; junction bases outside the gene matches: 4. The germline V gene encodes CDR1 LNHDA and CDR2 SQIVND (reference sequence). CDR3 length: 15 amino acids. The CDR3 sequence is CASSIGTSGGDEQFF. DNA for the CDR3: TGTGCCAGTAGTATAGGAACTAGCGGGGGCGATGAGCAGTTCTTC.

The gene calls are TRBV11-2 and TRBJ2-7, with unresolved D. Germline CDR1 is SGHAT and CDR2 is FQNNGV. This CDR3 comprises 16 residues. V was shortened by 5 bases and J by 3 bases, with 20 bases between the two germline ends. The CDR3 here is CASSLRSLSRIYEQYF. The CDR3 nucleotides are TGTGCCAGCAGCCTAAGGTCGCTTAGCCGGATCTACGAGCAGTACTTC.

This clone was counted a single time. The chain joins TRBV7-8 to TRBJ2-7; 7 nucleotides align to TRBD2. Germline CDR1 and CDR2: SGHVS and FQNEAQ. V shed 6 bases and J 2 bases; nucleotides not matched to a gene: 4. This CDR3 has 13 amino acids. CDR3 amino acids: CASSSREPYEQYF. In nucleotides, the CDR3 is TGTGCCAGCAGTTCGCGGGAGCCCTACGAGCAGTACTTC. Full variable domain (remainder filled in from reference TRBV7-8 and TRBJ2-7): GAGVSQSPRYKVAKRGQDVALRCDPISGHVSLFWYQQALGQGPEFLTYFQNEAQLDKSGLPSDRFFAERPEGSVSTLKIQRTQQEDSAVYLCASSSREPYEQYFGPGTRLTVT.

This chain connects TRBV7-9 to TRBJ1-2, with unresolved D. This CDR3 is built from 16 residues. Trimming took off 5 bases at V and 3 bases at J, with 19 bases between the two ends. Germline V gives CDR1 SEHNR, CDR2 FQNEAQ (reference sequence). The CDR3 nucleotides read TGTGCCAGCAGCGCGAGATTGGATTGGTCCCACTATGGCTACACCTTC. This translates into CASSARLDWSHYGYTF.

CDR3 loop: CASSPGGSGRSDEQFF. In nucleotides, the CDR3 is TGTGCCAGCAGCCCCGGGGGTAGCGGGAGATCGGATGAGCAGTTCTTC. The rearrangement joins TRBV21-1 to TRBJ2-1; no DNA check was done on the table's D call, TRBD2. TRBV21-1 counts as a pseudogene. This CDR3 is 16 amino acids long.

The chain recombines TRBV7-4 with TRBJ2-1, with D uncertain. Germline values: CDR1 SGHVT, CDR2 SQSDAQ. V lost 2 bases and J lost 0, with 20 bases in between. CDR3 length equals 19 residues. The CDR3 DNA reads TGTGCCAGCAGCTTATCTTTGTCGAGGAGCGCCTCCTCCTACAATGAGCAGTTCTTC. Translated, it gives CASSLSLSRSASSYNEQFF.

Concerning this clone: Germline and junction disagree at one end, which may indicate a read error. This rearrangement joins TRBV27 to TRBJ2-3, with TRBD1 matching 7 bases. The germline V gene has CDR1 MNHEY and CDR2 SMNVEV (reference sequence). CDR3 length: 16 amino acids. In nucleotides, the CDR3 is TGCGCCAGCAGTTTATCCGTAGGGGGCTTCACAGATACGCAGTATTTT. Encoded protein: CASSLSVGGFTDTQYF.

The chain carries TRBV28 and TRBJ2-1; 8 bases agree with TRBD1. CDR1 is MDHEN and CDR2 is SYDVKM in the germline V gene. The V segment lost 6 bases and the J segment 5 bases; nucleotides outside the gene matches: 12. The CDR3 covers 16 residues. CDR3 DNA sequence: TGTGCCAGCAGCCAGGGGGCGGGAAGGGGACACAATGAGCAGTTCTTC. It codes for CASSQGAGRGHNEQFF.

For this clone: In the same sample, other DNA sequences code for this CDR3. The V call is TRBV27, the J call TRBJ2-2; 7 nucleotides line up with TRBD1. From germline, CDR1 is MNHEY and CDR2 SMNVEV (reference sequence). CDR3 length equals 14 residues. J gave up 1 base and V 8 bases, and 4 bases lay outside the gene matches. Here the CDR3 DNA reads TGTGCCAGCTCATGGACAGGGAACACCGGGGAGCTGTTTTTT. This codes for CASSWTGNTGELFF.

This chain connects TRBV7-8 to TRBJ2-7; D perhaps matches TRBD1 (6 bases). The CDR3 length is 15 residues. Trimming took off 4 bases at V and 3 bases at J, with 16 bases between the two ends. Looked up from germline, CDR1 is SGHVS and CDR2 is FQNEAQ. The CDR3 coding sequence is TGTGCCAGCAGCTCCCCCCCGCAGGGGTTCTACGAGCAGTACTTC. It encodes CASSSPPQGFYEQYF.

This sequence joins TRBV9 and TRBJ2-5, with 9 bases matching TRBD2. The CDR3 consists of 15 residues. After removal of 3 bases from V and 2 bases from J, the junction contained 5 bases not matched to a gene. Germline values: CDR1 SGDLS, CDR2 YYNGEE. The CDR3 region has the DNA TGTGCCAGCAGCGGTGCGCTAGCGGGACAAGAGACCCAGTACTTC. Its translation is CASSGALAGQETQYF.

This clone was recorded only once. The chain carries TRBV9 and TRBJ2-3; D is ambiguous. The CDR3 spans 12 residues. The V gene lost 3 bases and the J gene lost 2 bases, with 4 bases spanning the gap. Germline values: CDR1 SGDLS, CDR2 YYNGEE. In DNA, the CDR3 is TGTGCCAGCAGCGCGCCCACAGATACGCAGTATTTT. This gives the protein CASSAPTDTQYF.

This chain uses TRBV6-6 with TRBJ2-5, with D unresolved. The CDR3 contains 14 residues. Trimming stripped 7 bases from V and 4 bases from J, with 16 bases between. Germline CDR1 reads MNHNY; CDR2 reads SVGAGI (reference sequence). The CDR3 DNA reads as TGTGCCAGCACTCGGAGAGACAATGTAGAGACCCAGTACTTC. Amino acids: CASTRRDNVETQYF.

The gene calls are TRBV7-3 and TRBJ1-1; the D gene is possibly TRBD1 (5 bases). CDR3 length: 15 amino acids. V gave up 1 base and J gave up 1 base, with 10 bases separating them. The germline V gene encodes CDR1 SGHTA and CDR2 FQGTGA. The CDR3 DNA is TGTGCCAGCAGCTTAATCAGGGCCCCGAACACTGAAGCTTTCTTT. Its protein is CASSLIRAPNTEAFF.

This sequence joins TRBV29-1 and TRBJ2-2; D call uncertain. Germline V lookup: CDR1 SQVTM, CDR2 ANQGSEA. The CDR3 is 14 amino acids. V was pared by 0 bases and J by 2 bases, with 7 bases between. This chain's CDR3 is CSVEDRHNTGELFF. The CDR3 DNA follows: TGCAGCGTTGAAGATCGGCACAACACCGGGGAGCTGTTTTTT.

This sequence joins TRBV10-2 and TRBJ2-7, with D possibly being TRBD2 (5 bases). Germline CDR1 is WSHSY and CDR2 is SAAADI. V lost 8 bases and J 5 bases, leaving 13 bases between the germline ends. CDR3 length: 12 residues. CDR3 in amino acids: CASLHGVHEQYF. In nucleotides, the CDR3 is TGCGCCAGCCTTCACGGGGTGCACGAGCAGTACTTC.

The rearrangement joins TRBV4-2 to TRBJ2-7; 8 nucleotides agree with TRBD2. V trimming: 4 bases; J trimming: 4 bases; junction bases outside the gene matches: 9. Per germline, CDR1 LGHNA and CDR2 YNFKEQ. This CDR3 region has 15 residues. CDR3 nucleotide sequence: TGTGCCAGCAGCCCGACCGGGACTAGTCGATACGAGCAGTACTTC. This codes for CASSPTGTSRYEQYF.

CDR3 nucleotides: TGTGCCAGCGAAAATGGCTATTCGAACACCGGGGAGCTGTTTTTT. Protein product: CASENGYSNTGELFF. The rearrangement links TRBV7-9 to TRBJ2-2; D uncertain. The V gene lost 8 bases and the J gene lost 0 bases, with 13 bases spanning the gap. CDR3 length equals 15 residues. Germline V gene data show CDR1 as SEHNR and CDR2 as FQNEAQ (reference sequence).

The V call is TRBV27, the J call TRBJ2-7; 11 bases match TRBD1. CDR1 MNHEY and CDR2 SMNVEV come from the germline V gene (reference sequence). This CDR3 region has 15 residues. Trimming took 5 bases from V and 2 from J; bases not matched to a gene: 5. The CDR3 DNA is TGTGCCAGCAGTCCCCGGGACAGGGGGACCTACGAGCAGTACTTC. Amino acids: CASSPRDRGTYEQYF.

The chain couples TRBV5-4 to TRBJ1-1, with D unresolved. The V gene lost 4 bases and the J gene lost 5 bases, with 18 bases spanning the gap. The CDR3 sequence is 15 residues long. Germline V gene lookup returns CDR1 SGHNT and CDR2 YYREEE (reference sequence). The CDR3 is CASSTPMGLGTEAFF. As DNA, the CDR3 is TGTGCCAGCAGCACCCCAATGGGGTTAGGGACTGAAGCTTTCTTT.